A single sample is the source of the 12 T cell receptor beta chains below, sequenced in a study of a mutant IDH1 vaccine in newly diagnosed glioma. Generated by immunoSEQ multiplex PCR, the TCRdb table keeps only in-frame clones and is missing some. The profile shows about 98,000 clones, 85% to 90% of them singletons. The sample's time point: baseline, week 1 (first vaccination visit). Specified treatment: pre-vaccination baseline after standard-of-care therapy. The starting material was PBMCs, obtained from a glioma patient treated with radiotherapy, temozolomide or both. These receptors were obtained from a woman in her forties or fifties with glioma.

This clone was seen a single time. The J gene is TRBJ2-3, the V gene TRBV7-9; weak D call: TRBD2 (5 bases). V lost 7 bases to trimming and J lost 3 bases, with 14 bases between them. CDR1 and CDR2 (germline): SEHNR, FQNEAQ (reference sequence). This CDR3 comprises 14 residues. CDR3 sequence: CASTLAGQTDTQYF. Here the CDR3 DNA reads TGTGCCAGCACCCTGGCGGGTCAAACAGATACGCAGTATTTT.

The chain combines TRBV7-9 with TRBJ2-1; D is ambiguous. This CDR3 region has 13 residues. V was clipped by 1 base and J by 7 bases, with 8 bases between them. Per the germline V gene, CDR1 is SEHNR and CDR2 is FQNEAQ (reference sequence). In DNA form, the CDR3 reads TGTGCCAGCAGCTTAGGGGCCCAAAATGAGCAGTTCTTC. It specifies CASSLGAQNEQFF. Filled out from reference TRBV7-9 and TRBJ2-1, the complete variable domain reads DTGVSQNPRHKITKRGQNVTFRCDPISEHNRLYWYRQTLGQGPEFLTYFQNEAQLEKSRLLSDRFSAERPKGSFSTLEIQRTEQGDSAMYLCASSLGAQNEQFFGPGTRLTVL.

This chain uses TRBV28 with TRBJ2-2, with D tentatively TRBD1 (6 bases). The CDR3 sequence is 14 residues long. Germline V CDR1 and CDR2: MDHEN, SYDVKM. With 7 bases removed from V and 1 base from J, the gap between germline ends came to 10 bases. The CDR3 region has the DNA TGTGCCAGCATCCCGGGACAGAACACCGGGGAGCTGTTTTTT. This sequence encodes CASIPGQNTGELFF.

This clone was detected only a few times. This chain joins TRBV7-9 and TRBJ1-1; D is unresolved. Between the trimmed V and J ends, which lost 5 bases and 7 bases, there was a span of 17 bases. This CDR3 is built from 14 residues. Germline V gives CDR1 SEHNR, CDR2 FQNEAQ (reference sequence). CDR3 nucleotides: TGTGCCAGCAGCCATCTTCCAATAGACTTTGAAGCTTTCTTT. Translated: CASSHLPIDFEAFF. Full variable domain (missing parts from reference TRBV7-9 and TRBJ1-1): DTGVSQNPRHKITKRGQNVTFRCDPISEHNRLYWYRQTLGQGPEFLTYFQNEAQLEKSRLLSDRFSAERPKGSFSTLEIQRTEQGDSAMYLCASSHLPIDFEAFFGQGTRLTVV.

The chain is built from TRBV7-8 and TRBJ2-2; maybe TRBD2 (7 bases). Between the trimmed V and J ends, which lost 5 bases and 2 bases, there was a span of 15 bases. Looked up from germline, CDR1 is SGHVS and CDR2 is FQNEAQ. The CDR3 length is 16 residues. For the CDR3, the DNA is TGTGCCAGCAGCCGGGGGGACACGATAAACACCGGGGAGCTGTTTTTT. Encoded protein: CASSRGDTINTGELFF.

DNA of the CDR3: TGCGCCAGCAAGGGGGCAGCTTGGTGGGAGACCCAGTACTTC. It specifies CASKGAAWWETQYF. The rearrangement uses TRBV10-2 and TRBJ2-5; the match to TRBD1 covers 7 bases. The ends lost 7 bases at V and 5 bases at J; junction bases unmatched: 10. The germline CDR1 and CDR2 sequences are WSHSY and SAAADI. The CDR3 consists of 14 residues.

The chain has TRBV6-1 and TRBJ2-7; 8 positions match TRBD1. Germline loops: CDR1 MNHNS, CDR2 SASEGT. After removal of 7 bases from V and 3 bases from J, the junction contained 11 bases not matched to a gene. CDR3 size: 15 residues. CDR3 amino acids: CASTPGQGNLYEQYF. In DNA form, the CDR3 reads TGTGCCAGCACTCCCGGACAGGGTAATCTCTACGAGCAGTACTTC.

The chain recombines TRBV5-1 with TRBJ1-1; 12 nucleotides match TRBD1. CDR1 is SGHRS and CDR2 is YFSETQ in the germline V gene. There are 18 residues in the CDR3. J was trimmed by 4 bases and V by 4 bases; bases with no gene match: 14. The CDR3 region is CASSAPGQGALGGTEAFF. CDR3 sequence (DNA): TGCGCCAGCAGCGCACCGGGACAGGGGGCCCTAGGGGGCACTGAAGCTTTCTTT.

CDR3: CASSLGPGNTIYF. The CDR3 DNA reads as TGTGCCAGCAGTTTGGGGCCTGGAAACACCATATATTTT. This chain connects TRBV27 to TRBJ1-3, with TRBD1 as a possible D gene (5 bases). This CDR3 comprises 13 residues. Trimming removed 3 bases from V and 2 bases from J, with 5 bases in between. The V gene's germline CDR1 is MNHEY and CDR2 SMNVEV (reference sequence).

Only a few counts were recorded for this clone. In DNA, the CDR3 is TGTGCCAGCAGCTTAGATAGGAATCAGCCCCAGCATTTT. As protein: CASSLDRNQPQHF. The genes are TRBV7-3 and TRBJ1-5, with D uncertain. Germline V gives CDR1 SGHTA, CDR2 FQGTGA. V lost 2 bases and J lost 4, with 6 bases in between. This CDR3 contains 13 residues.

The chain carries TRBV6-1 and TRBJ2-5, with D possibly being TRBD2 (5 bases). Trimming removed 6 bases from V and 2 bases from J, with 16 bases in between. CDR3 length: 15 amino acids. CDR1 MNHNS and CDR2 SASEGT come from the germline V gene. CDR3 in amino acids: CASSKTRAGQETQYF. The CDR3 DNA follows: TGTGCCAGCAGCAAAACTCGGGCGGGTCAAGAGACCCAGTACTTC.

The J gene is TRBJ1-4, the V gene TRBV6-5; 9 nucleotides agree with TRBD1. Germline trimming cut 2 bases from V and 6 bases from J; bases unmatched to any gene: 1. The CDR3 is 14 amino acids. Germline CDR1 and CDR2: MNHEY and SVGAGI. CDR3 amino acids: CASSYRTGDEKLFF. The CDR3 DNA reads as TGTGCCAGCAGTTACAGGACAGGGGATGAAAAACTGTTTTTT.